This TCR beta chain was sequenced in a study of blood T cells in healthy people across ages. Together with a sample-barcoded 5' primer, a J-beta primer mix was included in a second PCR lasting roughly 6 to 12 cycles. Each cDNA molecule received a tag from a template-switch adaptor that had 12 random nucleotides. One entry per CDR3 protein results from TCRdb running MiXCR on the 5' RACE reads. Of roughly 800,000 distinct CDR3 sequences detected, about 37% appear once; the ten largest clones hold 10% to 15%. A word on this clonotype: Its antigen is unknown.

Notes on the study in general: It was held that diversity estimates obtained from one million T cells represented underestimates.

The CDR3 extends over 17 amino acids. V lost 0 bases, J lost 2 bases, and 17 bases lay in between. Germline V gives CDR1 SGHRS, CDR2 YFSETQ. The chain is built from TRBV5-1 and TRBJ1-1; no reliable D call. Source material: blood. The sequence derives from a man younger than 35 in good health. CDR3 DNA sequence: TGCGCCAGCAGCTTGGCCGGGGAGGGCACCACAAACACTGAAGCTTTCTTT. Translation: CASSLAGEGTTNTEAFF.